This T cell receptor (beta chain) came from a study of control samples from healthy donors and cancer patients. The table came from immunoSEQ multiplex PCR; TCRdb's copy has only in-frame clones and leaves some out. This sample has 35,000 to 55,000 clones, with about 91% found just once. This clone was detected once. This CDR3 spans 16 amino acids. Germline CDR1 and CDR2: MGHRA and YSYEKL. V dropped 3 bases and J dropped 7 bases, with 19 bases sitting between them. The TCR originated in a woman aged 40-49 years with head and neck cancer. Sequencing was done on a sample of PBMCs. This rearrangement joins TRBV4-1 to TRBJ1-5; D not resolved. CDR3 sequence: CASSHVGIQISQPQHF. The CDR3, as DNA: TGCGCCAGCAGCCACGTCGGGATTCAAATCTCCCAGCCCCAGCATTTT.